This is a list of T cell receptor beta chains from one sample in a study of cytomegalovirus exposure and HLA in healthy donors. Profiling relied on immunoSEQ multiplex PCR, and the TCRdb table lists in-frame clones only, not all of them. The table has roughly 160,000 clones, roughly 80% seen once. Sequences were obtained from PBMCs. The receptor set was obtained from a male donor in good health and CMV-seronegative. CDR3s include the opening cysteine and the closing phenylalanine or tryptophan. Each record gives: D gene, J gene, V gene, clone size, CDR3 protein, CDR3 DNA. A D gene is named only where the DNA matches it firmly. Not every row has a clone size; where given, it reads once, few, many or a size class.

>.|TRBJ2-5|TRBV5-4|.
CASSLDSETQYF
TGTGCCAGCAGCTTGGACTCGGAGACCCAGTACTTC
>.|TRBJ2-2|TRBV18|.
CASSQSITGELFF
TGTGCCAGCTCACAATCCATCACCGGGGAGCTGTTTTTT
>.|TRBJ2-1|TRBV29-1|.
CSVEVRYNEQFF
TGCAGCGTTGAAGTTCGTTACAATGAGCAGTTCTTC
>TRBD2|TRBJ2-2|TRBV6-4|many
CASGTSGDTGELFF
TGTGCCAGCGGGACTAGCGGGGACACCGGGGAGCTGTTTTTT
>TRBD1|TRBJ2-1|TRBV5-5|.
CASSLWTGADEQFF
TGTGCCAGCAGCTTGTGGACAGGGGCCGATGAGCAGTTCTTC
>.|TRBJ1-6|TRBV6-1|.
CASSVSPGVDSPLHF
TGTGCCAGCAGTGTGAGTCCGGGGGTGGATTCACCCCTCCACTTT
>TRBD1|TRBJ1-4|TRBV4-2|.
CASSQVAGPSLQGPNEKLFF
TGTGCCAGCAGCCAAGTTGCCGGGCCCTCCTTACAGGGGCCAAATGAAAAACTGTTTTTT
>.|TRBJ2-2|TRBV9|once
CASSVLGRGKTGELFF
TGTGCCAGCAGCGTATTGGGCAGGGGAAAAACCGGGGAGCTGTTTTTT
>.|TRBJ2-6|TRBV5-6|few
CASSLFQGSALSGANVLTF
TGTGCCAGCAGCTTGTTCCAGGGCAGTGCACTCTCCGGGGCCAACGTCCTGACTTTC
>TRBD1|TRBJ2-2|TRBV19|.
CASSIRTGANTGELFF
TGTGCCAGTAGTATAAGGACAGGGGCGAACACCGGGGAGCTGTTTTTT
>.|TRBJ2-5|TRBV6-1|.
CASTVTGPSGTQYF
TGTGCCAGCACCGTGACAGGCCCAAGTGGGACCCAGTACTTC
>.|TRBJ2-1|TRBV5-6|.
CASSYLAGPYNEQFF
TGTGCCAGCAGCTATTTGGCGGGGCCGTACAATGAGCAGTTCTTC
>.|TRBJ1-2|TRBV4-3|.
CASSQERTNPYTF
TGCGCCAGCAGCCAAGAGAGGACAAATCCCTACACCTTC
>.|TRBJ2-7|TRBV21-1|.
CASSQSGARLHYEQYF
TGTGCCAGCAGCCAAAGTGGGGCCCGACTGCACTACGAGCAGTACTTC
>.|TRBJ1-5|TRBV7-2|few
CASSLVQGSNQPQHF
TGTGCCAGCAGCTTAGTGCAGGGGAGCAATCAGCCCCAGCATTTT
>TRBD1|TRBJ2-7|TRBV28|.
CASRKAGTGNSYEQYF
TGTGCCAGCAGAAAAGCCGGGACAGGAAACTCCTACGAGCAGTACTTC
>.|TRBJ2-2|TRBV6-1|.
CASSRDWAGELFF
TGTGCCAGCAGTCGCGACTGGGCCGGGGAGCTGTTTTTT
>TRBD1|TRBJ1-2|TRBV30|.
CAWSVAGGGGYTF
TGTGCCTGGAGTGTCGCAGGGGGAGGTGGCTACACCTTC
>.|TRBJ1-1|TRBV6-1|.
CASSEEGPYTEAFF
TGTGCCAGCAGTGAAGAGGGGCCTTACACTGAAGCTTTCTTT
>TRBD1|TRBJ2-3|TRBV7-2|.
CASSFDRGYTDTQYF
TGTGCCAGCAGCTTCGACAGGGGTTACACAGATACGCAGTATTTT
>.|TRBJ2-5|TRBV18|few
CASSTQPWETQYF
TGTGCCAGCTCCACACAGCCCTGGGAGACCCAGTACTTC
>.|TRBJ1-6|TRBV5-6|.
CASSRDTGPF
TGTGCCAGCAGCCGGGACACGGGCCCCTTT
>.|TRBJ2-1|TRBV6-5|.
CAAILDNEQFF
TGTGCCGCGATCTTGGACAATGAGCAGTTCTTC
>.|TRBJ1-4|TRBV29-1|few
CSVEAQVGEKLFF
TGCAGCGTTGAAGCACAGGTCGGGGAAAAACTGTTTTTT
>.|TRBJ1-3|TRBV6-6|.
CASSQPGTASGNTIYF
TGTGCCAGCAGTCAACCGGGAACAGCCTCTGGAAACACCATATATTTT
>.|TRBJ2-3|TRBV5-1|.
CASSLGGNTDTQYF
TGCGCCAGCAGCTTGGGCGGGAACACAGATACGCAGTATTTT
>.|TRBJ1-2|TRBV28|.
CASRDSRANYGYTF
TGTGCCAGCAGGGACTCTCGAGCTAACTATGGCTACACCTTC
>.|TRBJ2-7|TRBV19|.
CASSMNGATRYEQYF
TGTGCCAGTAGTATGAATGGGGCGACTCGATACGAGCAGTACTTC
>.|TRBJ1-3|TRBV6-5|.
CASGASSGNTIYF
TGTGCCAGCGGGGCGAGCTCTGGAAACACCATATATTTT
>.|TRBJ1-3|TRBV7-2|.
CASSPETLPGNTIYF
TGTGCCAGCAGCCCTGAGACACTGCCTGGAAACACCATATATTTT
>.|TRBJ2-4|TRBV28|.
CASSFGRGDIQYF
TGTGCCAGCAGTTTTGGCAGGGGAGACATTCAGTACTTC
>TRBD1|TRBJ1-1|TRBV9|.
CASSADDRVIAEAFF
TGTGCCAGCAGCGCAGACGACAGGGTTATCGCTGAAGCTTTCTTT
>TRBD2|TRBJ2-3|TRBV9|.
CASSVAPLAGVADTQYF
TGTGCCAGCAGCGTCGCCCCTTTAGCGGGGGTAGCGGATACGCAGTATTTT
>TRBD1|TRBJ2-2|TRBV7-9|.
CASSVSGTDTGELFF
TGTGCCAGCAGCGTCTCCGGGACAGACACCGGGGAGCTGTTTTTT
>.|TRBJ2-1|TRBV5-1|.
CASSLIHNEQFF
TGCGCCAGCAGCCTTATCCACAATGAGCAGTTCTTC
>TRBD2|TRBJ2-2|TRBV4-1|.
CASSQLKGLAGGQKGGELFF
TGCGCCAGCAGCCAACTTAAAGGACTAGCGGGGGGGCAAAAAGGCGGGGAGCTGTTTTTT
>TRBD1|TRBJ2-5|TRBV11-2|.
CASSPDRVETQYF
TGTGCCAGCAGCCCCGACAGGGTTGAGACCCAGTACTTC
>.|TRBJ1-2|TRBV5-4|.
CASSLVGGGNYGYTF
TGTGCCAGCAGCTTGGTGGGGGGAGGGAACTATGGCTACACCTTC
>TRBD2|TRBJ2-7|TRBV19|.
CASSHRLAGVPEQYF
TGTGCCAGTAGTCACCGACTAGCGGGAGTCCCCGAGCAGTACTTC
>TRBD1|TRBJ1-2|TRBV30|.
CAWRAKGAGGYTF
TGTGCCTGGAGGGCAAAGGGGGCCGGTGGCTACACCTTC
>TRBD2|TRBJ2-7|TRBV29-1|.
CSVVGSQRLAGGNEQYF
TGCAGCGTTGTAGGCAGCCAGCGACTAGCGGGAGGGAACGAGCAGTACTTC
>TRBD2|TRBJ2-3|TRBV29-1|.
CSARKGTSGRTNTQYF
TGCAGCGCCCGAAAGGGTACTAGCGGGAGAACGAATACGCAGTATTTT
>.|TRBJ1-6|TRBV28|few
CASRASSYNSPLHF
TGTGCCAGCAGGGCCAGCTCCTATAATTCACCCCTCCACTTT
>.|TRBJ2-3|TRBV25-1|.
CASSRGAIIGGTDTQYF
TGTGCCAGCAGTCGCGGGGCCATCATTGGTGGCACAGATACGCAGTATTTT
>.|TRBJ1-2|TRBV19|.
CASSPPMERAVGYTF
TGTGCCAGTTCCCCTCCTATGGAGAGGGCGGTTGGCTACACCTTC
>TRBD2|TRBJ2-3|TRBV19|.
CASSIVASGGPTDTQYF
TGTGCCAGTAGTATAGTGGCCAGCGGGGGGCCCACAGATACGCAGTATTTT
>TRBD1|TRBJ1-5|TRBV5-5|.
CASSLGTGNNQPQHF
TGTGCCAGCAGCTTGGGGACAGGGAACAATCAGCCCCAGCATTTT
>.|TRBJ2-1|TRBV9|once
CASSVVAGATRPVLFF
TGTGCCAGCAGCGTAGTGGCGGGGGCCACGAGACCCGTACTTTTCTTC
>.|TRBJ2-5|TRBV7-7|.
CASSLDTYGMETQYF
TGTGCTAGCAGCTTAGATACATACGGGATGGAGACCCAGTACTTC
>TRBD2|TRBJ2-1|TRBV4-2|.
CASSPPLAGWDYNEQFF
TGTGCCAGCAGCCCCCCCCTAGCGGGCTGGGACTACAATGAGCAGTTCTTC
>.|TRBJ2-5|TRBV4-1|.
CASSQTLAVETQYF
TGCGCCAGCAGCCAAACTCTAGCAGTGGAGACCCAGTACTTC
>.|TRBJ1-1|TRBV2|.
CASSEQAGTEAFF
TGTGCCAGCAGTGAGCAGGCGGGAACTGAAGCTTTCTTT
>TRBD1|TRBJ1-4|TRBV5-1|.
CASSLDRGREEKLFF
TGCGCCAGCAGCCTGGACAGGGGGCGGGAAGAAAAACTGTTTTTT
>.|TRBJ2-3|TRBV4-1|.
CASSGDNRDSESTDTQYF
TGCGCCAGCAGCGGAGATAACCGGGACTCCGAAAGCACAGATACGCAGTATTTT
>TRBD1|TRBJ2-3|TRBV27|.
CASSFRQGIRQYF
TGTGCCAGCAGTTTTAGACAGGGGATAAGGCAGTATTTT
>.|TRBJ2-7|TRBV11-2|once
CASRRGGFYEQYF
TGTGCCAGCAGAAGAGGCGGCTTCTACGAGCAGTACTTC
>.|TRBJ2-2|TRBV19|.
CASSRGGNTGELFF
TGTGCCAGTAGCAGAGGGGGGAACACCGGGGAGCTGTTTTTT
>.|TRBJ1-4|TRBV25-1|.
CASRQANEKLFF
TGTGCCAGCAGGCAGGCAAATGAAAAACTGTTTTTT
>.|TRBJ2-7|TRBV27|.
CASSLRAGFGYEQYF
TGTGCCAGCAGTTTACGGGCAGGGTTCGGCTACGAGCAGTACTTC